These T cell receptor beta chains were read from a single sample in a study of post-analysis software for immune sequencing data. TCRdb called the PCR reads again in MiXCR, with one record for every CDR3 protein. Of roughly 400,000 distinct CDR3 sequences in the sample, less than 40% were seen once. Sequenced material: blood. These receptors were obtained from a girl aged 2-10 years with multiple sclerosis. Both conserved end residues are part of each CDR3. A D gene is named only where the DNA matches it firmly. A row's size may be missing; if present it is once, few, many or a size class.

>TRBV2|TRBD2|.|TRBJ2-1
TGTGCCAGCAGTGGTTTGCGGGGGGGGTACAATGAGCAGTTCTTC
CASSGLRGGYNEQFF
>TRBV7-2|TRBD1|.|TRBJ2-7
TGTGCCAGCAGCTTAGTTCCGGGACAGGGCTCCTACGAGCAGTACTTC
CASSLVPGQGSYEQYF
>TRBV6-2/TRBV6-3|.|.|TRBJ1-5
TGTGCCAGCAGTTACGGACGGAAAAATCAGCCCCAGCATTTT
CASSYGRKNQPQHF
>TRBV29-1|.|.|TRBJ1-2
TGCAGCGTGGTCCAGGGGAACTATGGCTACACCTTC
CSVVQGNYGYTF
>TRBV5-1|.|.|TRBJ1-1
TGCGCCAGCAGCCCCCGGCCTGGGTACCTCTCCTTTATCCGAGCTTTCTTT
CASSPRPGYLSFIRAFF
>TRBV12-3/TRBV12-4|TRBD2|.|TRBJ2-1
TGTGCCAGCAGGCGGGGGGCCGCGGATGAGCAGTTCTTC
CASRRGAADEQFF
>TRBV5-1|.|few|TRBJ2-6
TGCGCCAGCAGCCGTACTGGGGCCAACGTCCTGACTTTC
CASSRTGANVLTF
>TRBV4-3|.|.|TRBJ2-7
TGCGCCAGCAGCCAAGATTTACCCTACGGGCAGTACTTC
CASSQDLPYGQYF
>TRBV7-3|.|.|TRBJ1-2
TGTGCCAGCAGCTTAAGCCCCGTTGATCGAGGCTACACCTTC
CASSLSPVDRGYTF
>TRBV11-2|.|.|TRBJ1-4
TGTGCCAGCAGCTTAGCCGCAGGGTTTAATGAAAAACTGTTTTTT
CASSLAAGFNEKLFF
>TRBV20-1|.|few|TRBJ1-2
TGCAGTGCTAGGGATTTAGCGGGGAATAAGATCTATGGCTACACCTTC
CSARDLAGNKIYGYTF
>TRBV2|.|.|TRBJ1-2
TGTGCCAGCAGTGAAGAACTCCTGAACTATGGCTACACCTTC
CASSEELLNYGYTF
>TRBV10-3|TRBD1|.|TRBJ1-1
TGTGCCATCAGCGCGGGACAGGGTGTTATCACTGAAGCTTTCTTT
CAISAGQGVITEAFF
>TRBV4-1|TRBD2|few|TRBJ2-5
TGCGCCAGCAGCCAAGATCGGGAGGGATGGGCCCCTGGGCAAGGGACCCAGTACTTC
CASSQDREGWAPGQGTQYF
>TRBV11-1|.|few|TRBJ2-3
TGTGCCAGCAGCTTAGCAGTTCCCGGGTACACAGATACGCAGTATTTT
CASSLAVPGYTDTQYF
>TRBV28|.|.|TRBJ2-5
TGTGCCAGCAGTTTCTCCTCAGAACGGTGGTACCAAGAGACCCAGTACTTC
CASSFSSERWYQETQYF
>TRBV7-9|.|.|TRBJ2-5
TGTGCCAGCAGCTCAAGGGCGCCACAAGAGACCCAGTACTTC
CASSSRAPQETQYF
>TRBV15|.|.|TRBJ2-2
TGTGCCACCGGCAGACCCAGGGACACCTTCGCCGGGGAGCTGTTTTTT
CATGRPRDTFAGELFF
>TRBV7-9|.|.|TRBJ2-1
TGTGCCAGCAGAAGTGCCTACAATGAGCAGTTCTTC
CASRSAYNEQFF
>TRBV7-2|TRBD2|.|TRBJ2-1
TGTGCCAGCAGCTTAGAAGCTAGCGGGAATGAGCAGTTCTTC
CASSLEASGNEQFF
>TRBV27|TRBD1|.|TRBJ1-6
TGTGCCAGCAGTTTAGCAAGGGGGCTTAATTCACCCCTCCACTTT
CASSLARGLNSPLHF
>TRBV10-3|TRBD1|.|TRBJ1-2
TGTGCCATCAGCGGCGGACAGGAGGATGGCTACACCTTC
CAISGGQEDGYTF
>TRBV29-1|.|.|TRBJ1-2
TGCAGCGTTGAAGGGGACCGATATGGCTACACCTTC
CSVEGDRYGYTF
>TRBV6-1|TRBD1|.|TRBJ2-7
TGTGCCAGCAGTGAGGCTCAGGGGGACCCCTACGAGCAGTACTTC
CASSEAQGDPYEQYF